These 25 T cell receptor beta chains were sequenced from one sample in a study of technical replicates of blood from four donors. Here immunoSEQ multiplex PCR was the method, and the copy in TCRdb shows in-frame clones only, minus some. Seen here are about 82,000 clones, approximately 96% observed once, and the top ten hold about 0.41%. The sequencing input was T cells isolated from PBMCs. The receptors stem from a human donor in good health.

The chain recombines TRBV7-3 with TRBJ2-1, with 9 bases identical to TRBD2. Germline V gives CDR1 SGHTA, CDR2 FQGTGA. The CDR3 has 14 residues. V shed 2 bases, J shed 4 bases, and the junction held 0 bases outside the gene matches. Here the CDR3 reads CASSLAGGYNEQFF. The DNA for the CDR3 is TGTGCCAGCAGCTTAGCGGGAGGGTACAATGAGCAGTTCTTC.

The J gene is TRBJ2-1, the V gene TRBV19; 11 nucleotides align to TRBD1. V gave up 9 bases and J gave up 7 bases; unmatched junction bases: 11. The germline CDR1 and CDR2 sequences are LNHDA and SQIVND (reference sequence). This CDR3 contains 15 residues. CDR3 sequence (DNA): TGTGCCAGCCTCTCCCGGACAGGGGGCCGTAATGAGCAGTTCTTC. This translates into CASLSRTGGRNEQFF.

J is TRBJ1-2 and V is TRBV28; D is unresolved. The V gene's germline CDR1 is MDHEN and CDR2 SYDVKM. Trimming stripped 6 bases from V and 1 base from J, with 12 bases between. This CDR3 has 14 amino acids. The DNA of the CDR3 is TGTGCCAGCAGCGAACCATACAATAACTATGGCTACACCTTC. Protein: CASSEPYNNYGYTF.

The chain is built from TRBV30 and TRBJ1-5, with 7 bases matching TRBD1. CDR1 is GTSNPN, CDR2 SVGIG, per germline (reference sequence). The CDR3 contains 15 residues. J was trimmed by 3 bases and V by 4 bases; bases with no gene match: 9. The CDR3, as DNA: TGTGCCTGGACTTTAAAGGGGGCCCTCAATCAGCCCCAGCATTTT. Residues: CAWTLKGALNQPQHF. The full variable domain, its missing parts supplied by reference TRBV30 and TRBJ1-5, is SQTIHQWPATLVQPVGSPLSLECTVEGTSNPNLYWYRQAAGRGLQLLFYSVGIGQISSEVPQNLSASRPQDRQFILSSKKLLLSDSGFYLCAWTLKGALNQPQHFGDGTRLSIL.

V and J are TRBV6-1 and TRBJ2-1; a weak D match, TRBD2 (6 bases). The CDR3 is 16 residues long. V lost 4 bases and J 0 bases, leaving 13 bases between the germline ends. The germline gives CDR1 MNHNS, CDR2 SASEGT. The CDR3: CASSVFAGSSYNEQFF. For the CDR3, the DNA is TGTGCCAGCAGTGTCTTCGCGGGGAGCTCCTACAATGAGCAGTTCTTC.

This clone was seen a single time. The chain employs TRBV28 and TRBJ2-7, with 7 bases lining up with TRBD2. The CDR3 consists of 16 residues. From germline, CDR1 is MDHEN and CDR2 SYDVKM. The V segment lost 5 bases and the J segment 0 bases; nucleotides outside the gene matches: 10. CDR3 protein: CASSPGTRTSSYEQYF. Written as DNA, the CDR3 is TGTGCCAGCAGTCCAGGTACTCGGACTAGCTCCTACGAGCAGTACTTC.

This rearrangement joins TRBV14 to TRBJ2-1; maybe TRBD2 (6 bases). The V and J ends lost 4 bases and 2 bases respectively, with 12 bases between them. Per germline, CDR1 SGHDN and CDR2 FVKESK. There are 15 residues in the CDR3. Here the CDR3 reads CASSRIGSTYNEQFF. The CDR3 nucleotides are TGTGCCAGCAGCCGAATCGGGAGCACCTACAATGAGCAGTTCTTC.

This clone was picked up one time. The chain is built from TRBV28 and TRBJ2-3; the match to TRBD1 covers 9 bases. CDR1 is MDHEN, CDR2 SYDVKM, per germline. The CDR3 runs to 15 residues. J gave up 10 bases and V 3 bases, and 11 bases lay outside the gene matches. CDR3 in amino acids: CASSLGQGDSGSQYF. CDR3 nucleotide sequence: TGTGCCAGCAGTTTGGGACAGGGAGATAGCGGATCGCAGTATTTT. The full variable domain, in which reference TRBV28 and TRBJ2-3 provide the parts outside the CDR3, is DVKVTQSSRYLVKRTGEKVFLECVQDMDHENMFWYRQDPGLGLRLIYFSYDVKMKEKGDIPEGYSVSREKKERFSLILESASTNQTSMYLCASSLGQGDSGSQYFGPGTRLTVL.

The genes are TRBV2 and TRBJ2-5; D remains unclear. V was pared by 1 base and J by 3 bases, with 9 bases between. Germline V gene lookup returns CDR1 SNHLY and CDR2 FYNNEI. The CDR3 length is 14 residues. The CDR3 DNA follows: TGTGCCAGCAGTGAAGTCAGGCTTAAAGAGACCCAGTACTTC. Translation gives CASSEVRLKETQYF.

The chain employs TRBV9 and TRBJ1-2; D call uncertain. Germline CDR1 is SGDLS and CDR2 is YYNGEE. The CDR3 has 14 residues. Deletions cut 3 bases from V and 5 bases from J, with 14 bases between. CDR3: CASSAPQKDYGYTF. The CDR3 region has the DNA TGTGCCAGCAGCGCCCCTCAGAAAGATTATGGCTACACCTTC.

This chain connects TRBV30 to TRBJ2-7; D uncertain. Germline V gene lookup returns CDR1 GTSNPN and CDR2 SVGIG (reference sequence). The CDR3 extends over 15 amino acids. Trimming removed 5 bases at V and 2 bases at J, with 19 bases between. The CDR3 DNA reads TGTGCCTGGCACTCCCCGATCAGGAACACCTACGAGCAGTACTTC. Residues: CAWHSPIRNTYEQYF.

The chain has TRBV2 and TRBJ2-1; TRBD2 agrees at 15 bases. Trimming took 6 bases from V and 6 from J; bases not matched to a gene: 6. Germline values: CDR1 SNHLY, CDR2 FYNNEI. CDR3 length: 16 residues. In DNA form, the CDR3 reads TGTGCCAGCAGGGGGACTAGCGGGAGGATTCCCAATGAGCAGTTCTTC. Amino acids: CASRGTSGRIPNEQFF.

The count of this clone is one. The chain links TRBV19 to TRBJ2-7, with 7 bases matching TRBD1. The length of the CDR3 is 16 residues. The germline gives CDR1 LNHDA, CDR2 SQIVND (reference sequence). Germline trimming cut 5 bases from V and 4 bases from J; bases unmatched to any gene: 14. The CDR3: CASSGAGTVKKYEQYF. DNA of the CDR3: TGTGCCAGTAGTGGGGCCGGGACAGTGAAAAAATACGAGCAGTACTTC.

The genes are TRBV27 and TRBJ2-7; D unresolved. V lost 2 bases and J lost 2, with 7 bases in between. The CDR3 runs to 13 residues. CDR1 is MNHEY, CDR2 SMNVEV, per germline (reference sequence). CDR3 nucleotides: TGTGCCAGCAGTTTAGGTCAGACCTACGAGCAGTACTTC. Protein: CASSLGQTYEQYF.

This chain links TRBV4-1 with TRBJ1-1; D uncertain. Looked up from germline, CDR1 is MGHRA and CDR2 is YSYEKL. The V end was cut by 1 base, the J end by 6 bases, with 12 bases between. The CDR3 runs to 14 residues. This CDR3 reads CASSQVHLASEAFF. In DNA form, the CDR3 reads TGCGCCAGCAGCCAAGTCCATCTAGCATCTGAAGCTTTCTTT.

Only one count was recorded for this clone. The genes are TRBV6-5 and TRBJ2-7, with 7 bases identical to TRBD1. The V segment lost 6 bases and the J segment 5 bases; nucleotides outside the gene matches: 7. The CDR3 totals 13 residues. Germline V gives CDR1 MNHEY, CDR2 SVGAGI. CDR3 residues: CASRIQGSDEQYF. The DNA of the CDR3 is TGTGCCAGCAGGATACAGGGGTCCGACGAGCAGTACTTC.

This chain joins TRBV5-5 and TRBJ2-7, with 7 nucleotides matching TRBD1. After removal of 7 bases from V and 2 bases from J, the junction contained 0 bases not matched to a gene. Germline-derived CDR1 and CDR2 are SGHKS and YYEKEE (reference sequence). This CDR3 region has 11 residues. CDR3 in DNA: TGTGCCAGCGACAGGGCCTACGAGCAGTACTTC. Protein: CASDRAYEQYF.

V and J are TRBV25-1 and TRBJ1-1; 10 nucleotides match TRBD1. With V trimmed by 4 bases and J by 4 bases, 12 bases remained unmatched. This CDR3 is 17 amino acids long. Germline CDR1 is MGHDK and CDR2 is SYGVNS. The CDR3 is CASSVSTGQGFGTEAFF. The CDR3 DNA is TGTGCCAGCAGTGTCTCGACGGGACAGGGGTTTGGCACTGAAGCTTTCTTT.

The V gene is TRBV5-1, the J gene TRBJ2-7; weak D call: TRBD1 (5 bases). Trimming took 3 bases from V and 5 from J, leaving 15 bases between them. CDR3 size: 14 residues. Germline assignment: CDR1 SGHRS and CDR2 YFSETQ. CDR3 protein: CASSWNGHRNEQYF. The CDR3 DNA sequence: TGCGCCAGCAGCTGGAACGGACACCGAAACGAGCAGTACTTC.

This CDR3 is CASSLRLAGGNEQYF. The CDR3 DNA is TGTGCCAGCAGCTTACGGCTAGCGGGAGGTAATGAGCAGTACTTC. The J gene is TRBJ2-7, the V gene TRBV7-2, with 11 bases fitting TRBD2. The CDR3 contains 15 residues. Losses at the gene ends were 2 bases for V and 7 bases for J; bases not matched to a gene: 7. Germline-derived CDR1 and CDR2 are SGHTA and FQGNSA.

The rearrangement links TRBV23-1 to TRBJ1-5; TRBD1 matches 10 bases. TRBV23-1 is an ORF; its function is uncertain. After removal of 0 bases from V and 4 bases from J, the junction contained 9 bases not matched to a gene. The CDR3 runs to 18 residues. CDR3 amino acids: CASSQSLVWDRGNQPQHF. The CDR3 bases are TGCGCCAGCAGTCAATCTCTGGTATGGGACAGGGGTAATCAGCCCCAGCATTTT.

The chain combines TRBV7-9 with TRBJ2-5; no clear D gene. The V gene lost 2 bases and the J gene lost 0 bases, with 7 bases spanning the gap. In germline, CDR1 is SEHNR, CDR2 FQNEAQ (reference sequence). The CDR3 has 14 residues. CDR3 nucleotides: TGTGCCAGCAGCTTATACGGGTACCAAGAGACCCAGTACTTC. This codes for CASSLYGYQETQYF.

The chain is built from TRBV6-5 and TRBJ2-7; maybe TRBD2 (5 bases). This CDR3 has 14 amino acids. V gave up 1 base and J gave up 5 bases, with 12 bases separating them. The V gene's germline CDR1 is MNHEY and CDR2 SVGAGI. The CDR3 bases are TGTGCCAGCAGTTACTTTGTAGCGTCTGACGAGCAGTACTTC. Amino acids: CASSYFVASDEQYF.

The chain couples TRBV27 to TRBJ2-2, with 14 bases identical to TRBD2. The CDR3 runs 20 residues. Looked up from germline, CDR1 is MNHEY and CDR2 is SMNVEV (reference sequence). The trim removed 3 bases at V and 6 bases at J, leaving 15 bases unmatched. The CDR3 DNA reads TGTGCCAGCAGTTTTCGACTAGCGGGAGGGACGGAAGGATCGTCCGGGGAGCTGTTTTTT. Protein: CASSFRLAGGTEGSSGELFF.

The CDR3 is CASGRQGSTDTQYF. The CDR3 nucleotides read TGTGCCAGCGGGAGACAGGGAAGCACAGATACGCAGTATTTT. The chain recombines TRBV28 with TRBJ2-3; the match to TRBD1 covers 7 bases. This CDR3 has 14 residues. Trimming took 8 bases from V and 0 from J; bases not matched to a gene: 5. Per the germline V gene, CDR1 is MDHEN and CDR2 is SYDVKM.